This passage covers 7 T cell receptor beta chains from one sample sequenced in a study of T cells after somatic rescue of genetic block. Assay used: immunoSEQ multiplex PCR; TCRdb lists only in-frame clones, some missing. Seen here are 45,000 to 55,000 clones, approximately 96% observed once, and the top ten hold around 0.078%. The specimen sequenced was peripheral blood mononuclear cells (PBMCs). Every receptor here comes from a child less than two years old.

The count of this clone is one. The rearrangement joins TRBV5-1 to TRBJ2-5, with 7 bases lining up with TRBD2. Germline-derived CDR1 and CDR2 are SGHRS and YFSETQ. J was trimmed by 2 bases and V by 0 bases; bases with no gene match: 1. This CDR3 has 14 residues. For the CDR3, the DNA is TGCGCCAGCAGCTTGGTTAGCGGGCAAGAGACCCAGTACTTC. This gives the protein CASSLVSGQETQYF.

This chain connects TRBV2 to TRBJ1-1; TRBD1 matches 8 bases. V lost 7 bases, J lost 0 bases, and 7 bases stayed unmatched. Germline CDR1 is SNHLY and CDR2 is FYNNEI. The CDR3 runs to 15 residues. CDR3: CASTGQGGVNTEAFF. CDR3 sequence (DNA): TGTGCCAGCACCGGACAGGGAGGCGTGAACACTGAAGCTTTCTTT.

CDR3 amino acids: CASSLRTAGTQYF. The CDR3 bases are TGTGCCAGTAGTCTAAGGACGGCAGGGACCCAGTACTTC. This chain connects TRBV19 to TRBJ2-5, with no clear D. The germline V gene has CDR1 LNHDA and CDR2 SQIVND (reference sequence). The CDR3 loop spans 13 amino acids. V shed 5 bases and J shed 7 bases, with 14 bases lying between them.

CDR3 residues: CASSQSPGTDEQFF. The DNA of the CDR3 is TGCGCCAGCAGCCAGAGCCCTGGTACCGATGAGCAGTTCTTC. The chain has TRBV4-1 and TRBJ2-1; D gene uncertain. With 3 bases removed from V and 8 bases from J, the gap between germline ends came to 14 bases. CDR3 length: 14 residues. The V gene's germline CDR1 is MGHRA and CDR2 YSYEKL.

This clone was observed a single time. The chain links TRBV11-1 to TRBJ2-1, with D tentatively TRBD1 (6 bases). The CDR3 sequence is 13 residues long. Per germline, CDR1 SGHAT and CDR2 FQDESV (reference sequence). Trimming took off 4 bases at V and 9 bases at J, with 13 bases between the two ends. CDR3 amino acids: CASSSDRRGEQFF. The CDR3 DNA reads as TGTGCCAGCAGCTCGGACAGAAGGGGTGAGCAGTTCTTC.

The V call is TRBV10-3, the J call TRBJ1-5; 8 bases line up with TRBD1. CDR1 is ENHRY and CDR2 is SYGVKD in the germline V gene. The CDR3 extends over 14 amino acids. V dropped 3 bases and J dropped 3; count of bases not matched to a gene: 1. The CDR3 spells CAISDRGLNQPQHF. In DNA, the CDR3 is TGTGCCATCAGTGACAGGGGGCTCAATCAGCCCCAGCATTTT.

The chain is built from TRBV19 and TRBJ2-1, with 9 positions matching TRBD1. The CDR3 is 15 residues long. The germline V gene has CDR1 LNHDA and CDR2 SQIVND (reference sequence). V gave up 9 bases and J gave up 6 bases; unmatched junction bases: 12. The CDR3 spells CASIPGTGIINEQFF. As DNA, the CDR3 is TGTGCCAGCATCCCCGGGACAGGGATTATCAATGAGCAGTTCTTC.